This is a list of T cell receptor beta chains from one sample in a study of blood T cells in healthy people across ages. TCRdb redid the calling of the 5' RACE reads with MiXCR, one entry per CDR3 protein. The sample has hundreds of thousands of distinct CDR3 sequences, about 34% seen once. Sequencing was carried out using blood. These receptors all come from an elderly woman in good health. CDR3s include the opening cysteine and the closing phenylalanine or tryptophan. The D gene is left open where the match is weak. Size is stated for part of the rows, as once, few or many counts, or as a class when the clone is expanded.

D: TRBD1
V: TRBV7-2
J: TRBJ1-4
size: many
CDR3: CASSRGQGGYEKLFF
DNA: TGTGCCAGCAGCCGAGGCCAGGGGGGGTATGAAAAACTGTTTTTT

D: TRBD1
V: TRBV6-2/TRBV6-3
J: TRBJ2-5
size: many
CDR3: CASSYQRDRGRRETQYF
DNA: TGTGCCAGCAGTTACCAACGGGACAGGGGGCGTCGAGAGACCCAGTACTTC

D: NA
V: TRBV9
J: TRBJ1-5
size: many
CDR3: CASSVSSFTNQPQHF
DNA: TGTGCCAGCAGCGTATCTTCCTTCACCAATCAGCCCCAGCATTTT

D: TRBD2
V: TRBV12-3/TRBV12-4
J: TRBJ2-4
size: many
CDR3: CASSSGERGNIQYF
DNA: TGTGCCAGCAGTTCAGGGGAGCGGGGGAACATTCAGTACTTC

D: TRBD2
V: TRBV3-1
J: TRBJ2-5
size: many
CDR3: CASSPGGGTQYF
DNA: TGTGCCAGCAGCCCCGGGGGGGGAACCCAGTACTTC

D: NA
V: TRBV7-7
J: TRBJ2-7
size: many
CDR3: CASSLAIGPYEQYF
DNA: TGTGCCAGCAGCTTAGCGATCGGTCCCTACGAGCAGTACTTC

D: NA
V: TRBV19
J: TRBJ2-1
size: few
CDR3: CASSIAGAYNEQFF
DNA: TGTGCCAGTAGTATAGCGGGGGCATACAATGAGCAGTTCTTC

D: NA
V: TRBV2
J: TRBJ2-4
size: many
CDR3: CASSEPAVAKNIQYF
DNA: TGTGCCAGCAGTGAACCCGCGGTAGCCAAAAACATTCAGTACTTC

D: NA
V: TRBV3-1
J: TRBJ1-5
size: NA
CDR3: CAGSRKGWGQPQHF
DNA: TGTGCCGGCAGCCGTAAGGGTTGGGGCCAGCCCCAGCATTTT

D: NA
V: TRBV7-2
J: TRBJ2-7
size: NA
CDR3: CASSYGGLRKSSYEQYF
DNA: TGTGCCAGCAGCTATGGGGGGTTGCGGAAGAGCTCCTACGAGCAGTACTTC

D: NA
V: TRBV10-2
J: TRBJ1-5
size: NA
CDR3: CASSESGHRNQPQHF
DNA: TGCGCCAGCAGTGAGTCCGGACACCGTAATCAGCCCCAGCATTTT

D: NA
V: TRBV10-3
J: TRBJ1-5
size: many
CDR3: CAIRGQGRDQPQHF
DNA: TGTGCCATCAGGGGGCAGGGAAGAGATCAGCCCCAGCATTTT

D: NA
V: TRBV7-2
J: TRBJ2-7
size: many
CDR3: CASSASKGYEQYF
DNA: TGTGCCAGCAGCGCTTCTAAGGGCTACGAGCAGTACTTC

D: TRBD2
V: TRBV7-2
J: TRBJ2-1
size: NA
CDR3: CASSHSGGAVNEQFF
DNA: TGTGCCAGCAGCCACAGCGGGGGGGCCGTGAATGAGCAGTTCTTC

D: TRBD1
V: TRBV12-3/TRBV12-4
J: TRBJ1-2
size: many
CDR3: CASSFGTGLDYGYTF
DNA: TGTGCCAGCAGTTTTGGGACAGGTTTGGATTATGGCTACACCTTC

D: NA
V: TRBV5-4
J: TRBJ2-2
size: few
CDR3: CASSLTQTNTGELFF
DNA: TGTGCCAGCAGCTTGACTCAGACCAACACCGGGGAGCTGTTTTTT

D: NA
V: TRBV5-1
J: TRBJ1-2
size: many
CDR3: CASSPGTGYGYTF
DNA: TGTGCCAGCAGCCCGGGGACGGGGTATGGCTACACCTTC

D: NA
V: TRBV12-3/TRBV12-4
J: TRBJ2-1
size: NA
CDR3: CASSWTDWDNEQFF
DNA: TGTGCCAGCAGTTGGACGGACTGGGACAATGAGCAGTTCTTC

D: NA
V: TRBV7-2
J: TRBJ1-1
size: NA
CDR3: CASSAWGDTNTEAFF
DNA: TGTGCCAGCAGCGCTTGGGGGGACACGAACACTGAAGCTTTCTTT

D: NA
V: TRBV28
J: TRBJ2-7
size: many
CDR3: CASSEWYEQYF
DNA: TGTGCCAGCAGCGAGTGGTACGAGCAGTACTTC

D: TRBD1
V: TRBV15
J: TRBJ2-7
size: few
CDR3: CVTSAGGQGISLFSYEQYF
DNA: TGTGTCACCAGCGCTGGGGGACAGGGTATTTCTCTTTTCTCCTACGAGCAGTACTTC

D: NA
V: TRBV6-1
J: TRBJ1-5
size: few
CDR3: CASSLGGRPQSGNQPQHF
DNA: TGTGCCAGCAGTCTGGGGGGTAGACCGCAATCTGGAAATCAGCCCCAGCATTTT

D: TRBD1
V: TRBV27
J: TRBJ1-6
size: many
CDR3: CASSLSVGTGYSPLHF
DNA: TGTGCCAGCAGTTTATCCGTAGGGACAGGGTATTCACCCCTCCACTTT